The clone carrying this T cell receptor beta chain was recorded many times. Its antigen is undetermined. These data are taken from a study of glioma-infiltrating T cells. Points from the study as a whole: Tissue and blood shared very few CDR3 sequences. Above-expected tissue-blood divergence occurred in all gliomas, most in low-grade ones.

TCR alpha and beta CDR3 regions were amplified from RNA using iRepertoire nested multiplex PCR. One-step reverse transcription and amplification started from about 100-400 ng of tissue mRNA or PBMC total RNA. TCRdb reprocessed the multiplex PCR reads with MiXCR, giving one entry per CDR3 protein. The sample lists roughly 100,000 distinct CDR3 sequences, approximately 28% seen once, with roughly 45% in the top ten. The CDR3 loop spans 11 amino acids. Trimming removed 6 bases from V and 4 bases from J; junction bases left unmatched: 1. Germline loops: CDR1 DFQATT, CDR2 SNEGSKA (reference sequence). Sequenced: glioma tissue, nonneoplastic brain tissue, or PBMCs (not recorded which). This sequence was found in a human donor with low-grade glioma or glioblastoma, undergoing nonglioma brain surgery, or in good health (not recorded which). The gene calls are TRBV20-1 and TRBJ1-2; 8 bases align to TRBD1. CDR3 bases: TGCAGTGCAGACAGGGGCTATGGCTACACCTTC. It encodes CSADRGYGYTF.